A selection of T cell receptor beta chains follows, all from one sample in a study of control samples from healthy donors and cancer patients. Assay used: immunoSEQ multiplex PCR; TCRdb lists only in-frame clones, some missing. The sample consists of around 53,000 clones, around 86% of them appearing once. Sequencing used PBMCs. The receptors were gathered from a woman between 45 and 65 years old with lung cancer. CDR3s include the opening cysteine and the closing phenylalanine or tryptophan. D genes are given only for firm matches. Expanded clones are given a class, and other clones once, few, many or no size at all.

d_gene	abundance	v_gene	j_gene	CDR3nt	CDR3aa
TRBD2	NA	TRBV6-5	TRBJ2-3	TGTGCCACGAGGGTTTTAGCGGGGGGGCAAGATACGCAGTATTTT	CATRVLAGGQDTQYF
NA	NA	TRBV6-5	TRBJ1-3	TGTGCCAGCAGTTACCACGGGATCTCTGGAAACACCATATATTTT	CASSYHGISGNTIYF
NA	NA	TRBV7-2	TRBJ1-5	TGTGCCAGCAGCTTTCTACAGGGAACTCAGCCCCAGCATTTT	CASSFLQGTQPQHF
NA	NA	TRBV7-9	TRBJ2-7	TGTGCCAGCAGCCCGACTCCGGACGGTGCCTACGAGCAGTACTTC	CASSPTPDGAYEQYF
TRBD1	NA	TRBV27	TRBJ2-2	TGTGCCAGCAGTCCCGGGACAGGGGGCACCGGGGAGCTGTTTTTT	CASSPGTGGTGELFF
TRBD1	NA	TRBV28	TRBJ1-5	TGTGCCAGCAGCATGGGACAGGCATGGGGCAATCAGCCCCAGCATTTT	CASSMGQAWGNQPQHF
NA	NA	TRBV7-2	TRBJ2-7	TGTGCCAGCACCTTCCAAACGGGGATCGAGCAGTACTTC	CASTFQTGIEQYF
NA	few	TRBV19	TRBJ1-1	TGTGCCAGTAGTTTCCCGACACAGGGATCTAAGACTGAAGCTTTCTTT	CASSFPTQGSKTEAFF
NA	NA	TRBV2	TRBJ1-2	TGTGCCAGCAGTGGACGACAGCTCGGTCACTATGGCTACACCTTC	CASSGRQLGHYGYTF
TRBD1	NA	TRBV6-5	TRBJ1-4	TGTGCCAGCAGTCTCCGCGGAGGGGGCAATGAAAAACTGTTTTTT	CASSLRGGGNEKLFF
NA	NA	TRBV7-9	TRBJ1-4	TGTGCCAGCAGCTTAAGGAGGGAATTAGGAGAAAAACTGTTTTTT	CASSLRRELGEKLFF
TRBD1	NA	TRBV28	TRBJ1-1	TGTGCCAGCAGTTTGACAGGGGATATGAACACTGAAGCTTTCTTT	CASSLTGDMNTEAFF
NA	NA	TRBV6-7	TRBJ1-3	TGTGCCAGCAGTTTCCTTGTAGGGGTAGGCACTGGAAACACCATATATTTT	CASSFLVGVGTGNTIYF
NA	once	TRBV2	TRBJ1-1	TGTGCCAGCAAAGAGTCCAATGGCCCAAACACTGAAGCTTTCTTT	CASKESNGPNTEAFF
NA	NA	TRBV4-3	TRBJ2-3	TGCGCCAGCAGCCAAGGAGGGGACGGTCTGGGAGATACGCAGTATTTT	CASSQGGDGLGDTQYF
NA	NA	TRBV19	TRBJ1-1	TGTGCCAGTAGCGTCTTGCCGAACACTGAAGCTTTCTTT	CASSVLPNTEAFF
NA	NA	TRBV28	TRBJ1-5	TGTGCCAGCAGTTTGCCCCAGGGGATTAACCAGCCCCAGCATTTT	CASSLPQGINQPQHF
NA	NA	TRBV7-2	TRBJ1-6	TGTGCCAGCAGCTTAAGCTCCTATAATTCACCCCTCCACTTT	CASSLSSYNSPLHF
TRBD1	NA	TRBV19	TRBJ1-1	TGTGCCAGTAGTATAGGGACAGGGGACACTGAAGCTTTCTTT	CASSIGTGDTEAFF
NA	once	TRBV7-2	TRBJ1-1	TGTGCCAGCAGCTTAACAATAGGGGGTACTGAAGCTTTCTTT	CASSLTIGGTEAFF
NA	NA	TRBV19	TRBJ1-6	TGTGCCAGTATTGCGGGGTTTAATTCACCCCTCCACTTT	CASIAGFNSPLHF
TRBD1	NA	TRBV7-2	TRBJ1-5	TGTGCCAGCAGCCCACAAAGGGGGCTCGGTCAGCCCCAGCATTTT	CASSPQRGLGQPQHF
NA	NA	TRBV15	TRBJ1-2	TGTGCCACCAGCAGAGATGTAGTAGAGGAGCTAATACACTACACCTTC	CATSRDVVEELIHYTF
NA	once	TRBV7-3	TRBJ1-1	TGTGCCAGCAGCTTAACTGGGACGCTCAAAGAGATGAACACTGAAGCTTTCTTT	CASSLTGTLKEMNTEAFF
NA	few	TRBV30	TRBJ1-4	TGTGCCTTCAACAGGGCTCCCTGGACTAATGAAAAACTGTTTTTT	CAFNRAPWTNEKLFF
NA	NA	TRBV9	TRBJ1-3	TGTGCCAGCAGCGTAGGCAGGAGCTCTGGAAACACCATATATTTT	CASSVGRSSGNTIYF
TRBD1	NA	TRBV6-5	TRBJ2-7	TGTGCCAGCAGGGATTGGACAGGGGGCTCCTACGAGCAGTACTTC	CASRDWTGGSYEQYF
TRBD1	once	TRBV19	TRBJ1-4	TGTGCCAGTAGATTCCGGACAGGGGTTAATGAAAAACTGTTTTTT	CASRFRTGVNEKLFF
NA	NA	TRBV19	TRBJ1-2	TGTGCCAGTAGTATAAACCCACTGGGGCGAGGGGCCGACTATGGCTACACCTTC	CASSINPLGRGADYGYTF
TRBD1	NA	TRBV28	TRBJ1-1	TGTGCCAGCAGTTCCCGGACAGGGAGGGCCACTGAAGCTTTCTTT	CASSSRTGRATEAFF
NA	NA	TRBV12-3/TRBV12-4	TRBJ2-1	TGTGCCAGCAGCGGATACAATGAGCAGTTCTTC	CASSGYNEQFF
NA	NA	TRBV14	TRBJ1-2	TGTGCCAGCAGCCAAGTGGTCGGAGGGTCTGGCTACACCTTC	CASSQVVGGSGYTF
NA	NA	TRBV5-1	TRBJ1-2	TGCGCCAGCAGCTTGACGCAGGCACACTATGGCTACACCTTC	CASSLTQAHYGYTF
TRBD2	NA	TRBV11-3	TRBJ2-3	TGTGCCAGCAGCTTAGAGGTGTCCGGACTAGATCGCACAGATACGCAGTATTTT	CASSLEVSGLDRTDTQYF
NA	NA	TRBV28	TRBJ1-1	TGTGCCAGCAGTCCAAGTCGATGGGCAGGAGACCGGAACACTGAAGCTTTCTTT	CASSPSRWAGDRNTEAFF
NA	NA	TRBV5-1	TRBJ1-2	TGCGCCAGCAGCTTGGCCGAGGGGATGAACTATGGCTACACCTTC	CASSLAEGMNYGYTF
TRBD1	NA	TRBV5-1	TRBJ2-3	TGCGCCAGCAGCTTGTTTACGACGACAGGGGGCATCACAGATACGCAGTATTTT	CASSLFTTTGGITDTQYF
TRBD1	few	TRBV28	TRBJ1-5	TGTGCCAGCAGTTTATGGGGACAGGGCAATCAGCCCCAGCATTTT	CASSLWGQGNQPQHF
TRBD1	NA	TRBV19	TRBJ1-2	TGTGCCAGTAGTATAATCCAGGGGGCAAACTATGGCTACACCTTC	CASSIIQGANYGYTF
NA	NA	TRBV7-2	TRBJ2-7	TGTGCCAGCAGCTTAATCGGGGCAATCGAGCAGTACTTC	CASSLIGAIEQYF
NA	NA	TRBV29-1	TRBJ1-2	TGCAGCGTTGAGGGGTGGGGAAACTATGGCTACACCTTC	CSVEGWGNYGYTF
NA	NA	TRBV14	TRBJ1-1	TGTGCCAGCAGCCAAGAAGGAAGGGTTGAAGCTTTCTTT	CASSQEGRVEAFF
NA	NA	TRBV7-8	TRBJ1-3	TGTGCCAGCAGCTTATTGGCCGCGGGAAACACCATATATTTT	CASSLLAAGNTIYF
NA	NA	TRBV7-3	TRBJ2-5	TGTGCCAGCAGCTTCTTGGGAGGAAGAGAGACCCAGTACTTC	CASSFLGGRETQYF
NA	NA	TRBV21-1	TRBJ1-1	TGTGCCAGCAGCAAATCTAGACCGGCTCGGACTGAAGCTTTCTTT	CASSKSRPARTEAFF
NA	NA	TRBV7-2	TRBJ1-6	TGTGCCAGCAGCTTAGTAAGGTTGAAGGAAGGGAATTCACCCCTCCACTTT	CASSLVRLKEGNSPLHF
TRBD1	NA	TRBV4-2	TRBJ1-1	TGTGCCAGCAGCCAAGATTCGGGCAGGGGGGGCACTGAAGCTTTCTTT	CASSQDSGRGGTEAFF
NA	few	TRBV6-2/TRBV6-3	TRBJ2-6	TGTGCCAGCAGTTACTCGAGCTCTGGGGCCAACGTCCTGACTTTC	CASSYSSSGANVLTF
NA	NA	TRBV6-2/TRBV6-3	TRBJ2-7	TGTGCCAGCAGTTACGGGGTATCCTACGAGCAGTACTTC	CASSYGVSYEQYF
NA	NA	TRBV24-1	TRBJ2-7	TGTGCCACCAGTCGAGCGGGTGATTACTACGAGCAGTACTTC	CATSRAGDYYEQYF
TRBD1	NA	TRBV4-3	TRBJ1-6	TGCGCCAGCAGCCAGGGTCCTCGAGGACAGGCACCCCTCCACTTT	CASSQGPRGQAPLHF
NA	NA	TRBV7-2	TRBJ1-3	TGTGCCAGCAGCATAAACCAACCGAGCTCTGGAAACACCATATATTTT	CASSINQPSSGNTIYF